The rows below give T cell receptor beta chains drawn from one sample of a study of blood T cell repertoires in COVID-19. Generated by immunoSEQ multiplex PCR, the TCRdb table keeps only in-frame clones and is missing some. The sample contains approximately 280,000 clones, around 85% of which appear only once. Sample: PBMCs or T cells enriched from blood (not recorded which). All receptors come from a woman aged 45-60 years who had recovered from COVID-19. Each CDR3 is given with its conserved first and last residue. The order of the fields is V gene, D gene, clone size, J gene, CDR3 protein, CDR3 DNA. The D gene is left open where the match is weak. Clone size appears in some rows only: once, few, many, or a class for an expanded clone.

TRBV19	.	few	TRBJ2-3	CASSSQTASTDTQYF	TGTGCCAGTAGTTCCCAGACAGCTAGCACAGATACGCAGTATTTT
TRBV27	.	.	TRBJ1-5	CASSPRGGSNQPQHF	TGTGCCAGCAGTCCTAGGGGCGGAAGCAATCAGCCCCAGCATTTT
TRBV30	.	.	TRBJ1-4	CAWSPIRGGKEKLFF	TGTGCCTGGAGCCCCATCCGGGGAGGAAAGGAAAAACTGTTTTTT
TRBV7-3	TRBD1	.	TRBJ2-2	CASSTTGGTGELFF	TGTGCCAGCAGCACAACAGGGGGCACCGGGGAGCTGTTTTTT
TRBV7-3	TRBD2	.	TRBJ2-3	CASSSPTGLAGGRTSTDTQYF	TGTGCCAGCAGCTCGCCAACGGGACTAGCGGGGGGGCGGACTAGCACAGATACGCAGTATTTT
TRBV9	.	.	TRBJ2-2	CASSVVAEANTGELFF	TGTGCCAGCAGCGTAGTAGCGGAGGCGAACACCGGGGAGCTGTTTTTT
TRBV3-1/TRBV3-2	.	.	TRBJ2-3	CASSQGYTDTQYF	TGTGCCAGCAGCCAAGGTTACACAGATACGCAGTATTTT
TRBV7-9	.	.	TRBJ2-7	CASSQAAGEQYF	TGTGCCAGCAGCCAGGCCGCGGGCGAGCAGTACTTC
TRBV7-2	TRBD1	.	TRBJ2-4	CASSLRTGLAKNIQYF	TGTGCCAGCAGCCTGAGGACAGGTTTAGCCAAAAACATTCAGTACTTC
TRBV18	TRBD2	.	TRBJ2-1	CASSPPGLAGVFNEQFF	TGTGCCAGCTCACCACCGGGACTAGCGGGAGTATTCAATGAGCAGTTCTTC
TRBV4-1	.	.	TRBJ1-4	CASSQSQGMGEKLFF	TGCGCCAGCAGCCAATCCCAGGGGATGGGTGAAAAACTGTTTTTT
TRBV30	TRBD1	.	TRBJ1-4	CAWSSYTGDFDFRATNEKLFF	TGTGCCTGGAGTAGTTACACAGGGGACTTTGATTTCCGGGCAACTAATGAAAAACTGTTTTTT
TRBV4-2	.	medium-sized	TRBJ2-7	CASSQVQDSSYEQYF	TGTGCCAGCAGCCAAGTTCAGGACAGCTCCTACGAGCAGTACTTC
TRBV4-1	TRBD2	.	TRBJ2-3	CASSQRLAGEGTDTQYF	TGCGCCAGCAGCCAGCGACTAGCGGGAGAAGGCACAGATACGCAGTATTTT